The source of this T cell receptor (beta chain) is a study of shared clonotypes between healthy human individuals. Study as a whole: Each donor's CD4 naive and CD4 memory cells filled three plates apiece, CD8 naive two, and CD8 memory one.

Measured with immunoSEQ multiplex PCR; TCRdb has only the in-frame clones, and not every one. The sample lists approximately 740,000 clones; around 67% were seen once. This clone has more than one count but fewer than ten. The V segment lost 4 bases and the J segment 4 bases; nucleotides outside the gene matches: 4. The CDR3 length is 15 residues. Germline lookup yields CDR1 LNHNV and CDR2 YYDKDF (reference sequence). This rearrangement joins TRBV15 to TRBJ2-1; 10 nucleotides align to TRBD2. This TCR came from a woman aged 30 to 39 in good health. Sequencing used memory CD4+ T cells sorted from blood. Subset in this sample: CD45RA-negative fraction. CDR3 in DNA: TGTGCCACCAGCACCAGGACTAGCGGTTACAATGAGCAGTTCTTC. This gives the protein CATSTRTSGYNEQFF.